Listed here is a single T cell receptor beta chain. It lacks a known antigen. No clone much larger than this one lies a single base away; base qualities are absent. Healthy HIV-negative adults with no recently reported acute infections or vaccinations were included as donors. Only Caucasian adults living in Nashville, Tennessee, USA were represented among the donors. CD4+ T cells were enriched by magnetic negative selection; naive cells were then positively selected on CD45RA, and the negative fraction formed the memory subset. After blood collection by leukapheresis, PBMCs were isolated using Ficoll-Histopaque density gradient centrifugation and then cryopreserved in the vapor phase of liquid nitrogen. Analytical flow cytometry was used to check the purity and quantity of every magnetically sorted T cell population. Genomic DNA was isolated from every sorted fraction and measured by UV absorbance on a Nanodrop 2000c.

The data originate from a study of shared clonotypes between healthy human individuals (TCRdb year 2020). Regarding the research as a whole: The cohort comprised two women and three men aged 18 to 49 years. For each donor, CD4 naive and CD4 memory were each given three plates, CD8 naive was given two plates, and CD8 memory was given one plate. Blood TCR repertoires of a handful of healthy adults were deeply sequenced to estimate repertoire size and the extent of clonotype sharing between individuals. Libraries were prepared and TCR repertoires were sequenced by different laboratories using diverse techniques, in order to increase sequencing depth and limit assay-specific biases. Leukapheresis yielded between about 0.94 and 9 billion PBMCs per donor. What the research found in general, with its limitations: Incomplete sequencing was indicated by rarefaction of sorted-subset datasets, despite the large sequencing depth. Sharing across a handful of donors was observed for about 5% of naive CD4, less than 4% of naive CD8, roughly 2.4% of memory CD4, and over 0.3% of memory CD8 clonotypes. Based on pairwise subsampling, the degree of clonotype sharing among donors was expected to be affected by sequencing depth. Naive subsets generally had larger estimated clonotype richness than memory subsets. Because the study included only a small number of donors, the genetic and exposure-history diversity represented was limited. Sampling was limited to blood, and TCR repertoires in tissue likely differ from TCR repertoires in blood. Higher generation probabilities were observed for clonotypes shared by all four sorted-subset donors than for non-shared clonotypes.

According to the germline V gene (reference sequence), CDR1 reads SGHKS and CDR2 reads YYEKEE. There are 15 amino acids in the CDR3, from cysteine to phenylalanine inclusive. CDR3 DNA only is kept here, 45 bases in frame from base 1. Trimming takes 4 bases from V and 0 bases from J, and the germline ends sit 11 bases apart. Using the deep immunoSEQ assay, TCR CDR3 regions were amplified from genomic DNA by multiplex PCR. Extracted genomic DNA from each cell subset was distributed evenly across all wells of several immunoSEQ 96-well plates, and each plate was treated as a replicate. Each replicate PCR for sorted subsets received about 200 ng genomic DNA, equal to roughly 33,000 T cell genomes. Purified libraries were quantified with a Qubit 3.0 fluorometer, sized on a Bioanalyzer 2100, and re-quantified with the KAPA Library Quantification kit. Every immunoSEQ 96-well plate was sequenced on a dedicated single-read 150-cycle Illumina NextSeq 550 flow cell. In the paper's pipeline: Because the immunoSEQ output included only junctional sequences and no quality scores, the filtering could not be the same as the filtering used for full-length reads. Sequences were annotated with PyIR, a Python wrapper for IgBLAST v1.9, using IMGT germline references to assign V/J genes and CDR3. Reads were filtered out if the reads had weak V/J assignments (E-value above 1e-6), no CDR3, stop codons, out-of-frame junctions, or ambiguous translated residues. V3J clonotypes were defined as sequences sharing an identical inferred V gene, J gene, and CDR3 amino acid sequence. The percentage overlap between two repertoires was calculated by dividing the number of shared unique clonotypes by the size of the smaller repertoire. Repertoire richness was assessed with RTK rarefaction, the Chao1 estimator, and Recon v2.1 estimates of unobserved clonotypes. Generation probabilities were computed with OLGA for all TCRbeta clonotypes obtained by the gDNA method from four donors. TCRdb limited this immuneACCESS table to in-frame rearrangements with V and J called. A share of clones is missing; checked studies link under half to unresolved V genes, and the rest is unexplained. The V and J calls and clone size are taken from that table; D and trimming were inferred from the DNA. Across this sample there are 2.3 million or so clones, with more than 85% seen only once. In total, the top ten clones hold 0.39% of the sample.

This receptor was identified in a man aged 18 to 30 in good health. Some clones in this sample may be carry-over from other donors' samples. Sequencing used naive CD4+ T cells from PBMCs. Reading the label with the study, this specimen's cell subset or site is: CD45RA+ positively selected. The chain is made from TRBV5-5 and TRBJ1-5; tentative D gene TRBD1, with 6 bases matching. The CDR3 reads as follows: CASSPTGYSNQPQHF. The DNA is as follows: TGTGCCAGCAGCCCGACAGGTTATAGCAATCAGCCCCAGCATTTT.